These 11 T cell receptor beta chains were sequenced from one sample in a study of T cell responses to AZD1222 COVID-19 vaccine. The assay was immunoSEQ multiplex PCR, and TCRdb's table has in-frame clones only and misses some. The sample consists of about 140,000 clones, around 93% of them appearing once. The sequencing here drew on peripheral blood, taken 28 days after the second AZD1222 dose. These receptors came from an adult who received the AZD1222 COVID-19 vaccine.

The CDR3 here is CASSQTPNRAGTNEKLFF. DNA of the CDR3: TGCGCCAGCAGTCAAACGCCCAACAGGGCTGGGACTAATGAAAAACTGTTTTTT. V usage is TRBV23-1 and J usage is TRBJ1-4, with D possibly matching TRBD1 (6 bases). TRBV23-1 is recorded as an ORF, its role being uncertain. CDR3 length: 18 amino acids. V was cut by 2 bases and J by 2 bases, with 18 bases left in between.

The genes are TRBV10-2 and TRBJ1-2; no definite D call. Germline assignment: CDR1 WSHSY and CDR2 SAAADI. V was shortened by 0 bases and J by 7 bases, with 12 bases between the two germline ends. The CDR3 covers 14 residues. The CDR3 bases are TGCGCCAGCAGTGAGTCACTAGGGCTGGGTGGCTACACCTTC. It codes for CASSESLGLGGYTF.

The chain uses TRBV11-1 and TRBJ1-1; D is ambiguous. V dropped 5 bases and J dropped 8 bases, with 15 bases sitting between them. The CDR3 length is 13 residues. Germline CDR1 and CDR2: SGHAT and FQDESV (reference sequence). Here the CDR3 reads CASSPRMGPEAFF. In nucleotides, the CDR3 is TGTGCCAGCAGCCCGCGCATGGGCCCGGAAGCTTTCTTT.

V and J are TRBV27 and TRBJ1-5, with 9 bases matching TRBD1. Germline V gives CDR1 MNHEY, CDR2 SMNVEV (reference sequence). J lost 3 bases, V lost 5 bases, and 8 bases had no gene match. The CDR3 is 16 residues long. The CDR3 DNA is TGTGCCAGCAGTCCAATGTACAGGGGGCCCAATCAGCCCCAGCATTTT. Amino acids: CASSPMYRGPNQPQHF.

The genes are TRBV4-3 and TRBJ2-7, with D perhaps being TRBD1 or TRBD2 (6 bases each). CDR1 and CDR2 from the germline V gene are LGHNA and YSLEER. V was pared by 0 bases and J by 3 bases, with 12 bases between. The CDR3 covers 15 residues. The CDR3 here is CASSQDTGAVYEQYF. In nucleotides, the CDR3 is TGCGCCAGCAGCCAAGATACGGGGGCGGTCTACGAGCAGTACTTC.

V and J are TRBV10-1 and TRBJ1-5, with D possibly TRBD1 on 6 matching bases. Germline CDR1 and CDR2: WNHNN and SYGVQD (reference sequence). The CDR3 totals 13 residues. Trimming shortened V by 4 bases and J by 5 bases, and 9 bases separated the two germline ends. In DNA, the CDR3 is TGCGCCAGCAGTGCGGGACAATATCAGCCCCAGCATTTT. Its protein is CASSAGQYQPQHF.

The chain carries TRBV19 and TRBJ2-5, with D possibly being TRBD2 (5 bases). This CDR3 is 15 amino acids long. V lost 4 bases to trimming and J lost 3 bases, with 15 bases between them. Germline CDR1 is LNHDA and CDR2 is SQIVND (reference sequence). CDR3 loop: CASSTGGRPKETQYF. As DNA, the CDR3 is TGTGCCAGTAGTACAGGAGGCCGACCCAAAGAGACCCAGTACTTC.

The gene calls are TRBV5-1 and TRBJ1-5, with unresolved D. V lost 3 bases and J lost 2, with 9 bases in between. The CDR3 is 14 amino acids. Germline-derived CDR1 and CDR2 are SGHRS and YFSETQ. CDR3 bases: TGCGCCAGCAGCTCGACCGGCGGCAATCAGCCCCAGCATTTT. Translation gives CASSSTGGNQPQHF.

This clone was counted a single time. The chain has TRBV7-8 and TRBJ2-5; D is possibly TRBD1 (6 bases). The CDR3 has 16 amino acids. The germline V and J ends were trimmed by 5 bases and 1 base, with 17 bases remaining between them. CDR1 is SGHVS and CDR2 is FQNEAQ in the germline V gene. The CDR3 coding sequence is TGTGCCAGCAGCACCGTTGGGACACCACGCCAAGAGACCCAGTACTTC. It yields the protein CASSTVGTPRQETQYF.

This chain links TRBV9 with TRBJ1-1; D call uncertain. The V gene's germline CDR1 is SGDLS and CDR2 YYNGEE. The CDR3 is 13 amino acids. V lost 0 bases, J lost 1 base, and 4 bases lay in between. CDR3 DNA sequence: TGTGCCAGCAGCGTAGGGACGAACACTGAAGCTTTCTTT. Its translation is CASSVGTNTEAFF.

The V gene is TRBV5-1, the J gene TRBJ2-1; no firm D call. CDR3 size: 15 residues. The germline CDR1 and CDR2 sequences are SGHRS and YFSETQ. V was shortened by 2 bases and J by 6 bases, with 15 bases between the two germline ends. CDR3 nucleotide sequence: TGCGCCAGCAGCTTTCGCCTCCAAGGTACCAATGAGCAGTTCTTC. Translated, it gives CASSFRLQGTNEQFF.